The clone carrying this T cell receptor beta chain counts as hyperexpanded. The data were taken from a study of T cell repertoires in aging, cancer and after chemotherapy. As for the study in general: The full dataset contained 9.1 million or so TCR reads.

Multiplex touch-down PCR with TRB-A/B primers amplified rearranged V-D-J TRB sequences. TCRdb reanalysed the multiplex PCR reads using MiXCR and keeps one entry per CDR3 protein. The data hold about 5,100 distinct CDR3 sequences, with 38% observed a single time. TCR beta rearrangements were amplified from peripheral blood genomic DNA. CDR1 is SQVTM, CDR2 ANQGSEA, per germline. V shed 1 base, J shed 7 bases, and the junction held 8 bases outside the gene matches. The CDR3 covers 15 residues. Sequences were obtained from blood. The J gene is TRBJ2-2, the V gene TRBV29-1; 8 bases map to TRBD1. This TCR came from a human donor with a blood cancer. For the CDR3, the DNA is TGCAGCGTTGAAGGAGGACAGGGTGCGAGCGGGGAGCTGTTTTTT. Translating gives CSVEGGQGASGELFF.